This T cell receptor (beta chain) was sequenced in a study of cytotoxic CD8 clonotypes in ibrutinib-treated CLL. Points from the study as a whole: The study sampled sustained-remission and progressing patients at different times. The clonality rise at ibrutinib response reflected private clonotype expansion. Before falling back toward baseline at progression, clonality had risen at the time of ibrutinib response.

V was cut by 4 bases and J by 8 bases, with 21 bases left in between. Germline V lookup: CDR1 SGHRS, CDR2 YFSETQ. The CDR3 spans 16 residues. Targeted sequencing depth ranged from 1 in 200,000 to 1 in 1 million T cells. The method was immunoSEQ multiplex PCR; TCRdb's version includes in-frame clones alone and lacks a portion of them. The sample has some 58,000 clones; approximately 71% are singletons. This clone was counted only a few times. The antigen is unknown. The sequencing used PBMCs, collected after 12 months of ibrutinib treatment. This clonotype originated in a human donor with chronic lymphocytic leukemia. The chain uses TRBV5-1 and TRBJ1-4, with D perhaps matching TRBD1 (6 bases). The CDR3 DNA follows: TGCGCCAGCAGCACAGGGACATCGGTTGCCAGCGAAAAACTGTTTTTT. Its translation is CASSTGTSVASEKLFF.